This T cell receptor beta chain came from a study of preoperative IRX-2 immunotherapy in early breast cancer. Generated by immunoSEQ multiplex PCR, the TCRdb table keeps only in-frame clones and is missing some. The sample yields about 42,000 clones, 60% to 80% seen once. Described treatment: preoperative locoregional IRX-2 cytokine immunotherapy. Samples came from a phase Ib trial of preoperative locoregional IRX-2 cytokine immunotherapy. The germline gives CDR1 SQVTM, CDR2 ANQGSEA. CDR3 length equals 13 residues. The V segment lost 4 bases and the J segment 5 bases; nucleotides outside the gene matches: 0. This clone was observed once.

The source is a human donor with breast cancer. The source material was tumor tissue, sampled after IRX-2 immunotherapy. The rearrangement links TRBV29-1 to TRBJ2-2; 11 nucleotides line up with TRBD2. CDR3 DNA: TGCAGCGTTGGGACTAGCGGGACCGGGGAGCTGTTTTTT. Residues: CSVGTSGTGELFF.